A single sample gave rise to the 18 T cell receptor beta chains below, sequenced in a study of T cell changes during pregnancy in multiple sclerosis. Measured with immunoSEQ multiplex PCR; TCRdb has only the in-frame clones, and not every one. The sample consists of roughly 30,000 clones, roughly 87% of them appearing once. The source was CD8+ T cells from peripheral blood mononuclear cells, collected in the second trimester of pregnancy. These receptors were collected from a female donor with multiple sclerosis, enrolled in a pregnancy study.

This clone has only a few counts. CDR3: CASSANAGANTGELFF. CDR3 nucleotide sequence: TGTGCCAGCAGTGCGAATGCGGGCGCGAACACCGGGGAGCTGTTTTTT. The chain combines TRBV6-1 with TRBJ2-2; a possible D gene is TRBD2 (5 bases). V dropped 4 bases and J dropped 0 bases, with 12 bases sitting between them. The CDR3 is made up of 16 amino acids. Germline values: CDR1 MNHNS, CDR2 SASEGT.

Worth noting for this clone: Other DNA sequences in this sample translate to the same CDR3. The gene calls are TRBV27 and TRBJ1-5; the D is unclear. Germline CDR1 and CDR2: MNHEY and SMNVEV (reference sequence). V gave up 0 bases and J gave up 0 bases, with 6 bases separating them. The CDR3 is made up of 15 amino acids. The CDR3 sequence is CASSLSSYSNQPQHF. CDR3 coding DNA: TGTGCCAGCAGTTTATCATCCTATAGCAATCAGCCCCAGCATTTT.

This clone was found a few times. In DNA, the CDR3 is TGCGCCAGCAGCCAAGTGCACAGAGGAAACACCATATATTTT. This translates into CASSQVHRGNTIYF. This chain links TRBV4-1 with TRBJ1-3; D not resolved. Per the germline V gene, CDR1 is MGHRA and CDR2 is YSYEKL. The CDR3 spans 14 residues. The V gene lost 1 base and the J gene lost 4 bases, with 8 bases spanning the gap.

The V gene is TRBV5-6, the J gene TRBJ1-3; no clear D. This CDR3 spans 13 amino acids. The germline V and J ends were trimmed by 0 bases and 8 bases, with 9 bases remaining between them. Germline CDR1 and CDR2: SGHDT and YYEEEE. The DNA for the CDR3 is TGTGCCAGCAGCTTGGCCGAGGGTTACACCATATATTTT. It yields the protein CASSLAEGYTIYF.

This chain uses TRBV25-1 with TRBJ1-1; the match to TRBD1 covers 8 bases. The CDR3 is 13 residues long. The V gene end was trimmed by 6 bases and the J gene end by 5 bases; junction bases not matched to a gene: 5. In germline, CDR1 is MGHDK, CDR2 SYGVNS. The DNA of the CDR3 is TGTGCCAGCAGGACAGGGGACGGTACTGAAGCTTTCTTT. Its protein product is CASRTGDGTEAFF.

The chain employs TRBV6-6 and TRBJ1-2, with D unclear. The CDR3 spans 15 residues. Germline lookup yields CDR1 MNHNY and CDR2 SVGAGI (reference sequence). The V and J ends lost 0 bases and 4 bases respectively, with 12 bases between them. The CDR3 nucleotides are TGTGCCAGCAGTTACTCATACCCAGATTCCTATGGCTACACCTTC. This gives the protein CASSYSYPDSYGYTF.

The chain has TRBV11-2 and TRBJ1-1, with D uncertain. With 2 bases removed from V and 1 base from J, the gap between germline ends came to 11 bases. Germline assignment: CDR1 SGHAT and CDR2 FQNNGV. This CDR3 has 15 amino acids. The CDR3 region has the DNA TGTGCCAGCAGCTTAAAACGCGAACCGAACACTGAAGCTTTCTTT. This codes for CASSLKREPNTEAFF. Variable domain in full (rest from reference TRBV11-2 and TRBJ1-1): EAGVAQSPRYKIIEKRQSVAFWCNPISGHATLYWYQQILGQGPKLLIQFQNNGVVDDSQLPKDRFSAERLKGVDSTLKIQPAKLEDSAVYLCASSLKREPNTEAFFGQGTRLTVV.

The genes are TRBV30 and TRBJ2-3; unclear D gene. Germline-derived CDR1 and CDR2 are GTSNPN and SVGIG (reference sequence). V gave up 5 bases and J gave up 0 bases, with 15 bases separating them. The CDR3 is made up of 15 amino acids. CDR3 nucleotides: TGTGCCTGGGGAAGCGCGACCTGGAGCACAGATACGCAGTATTTT. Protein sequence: CAWGSATWSTDTQYF.

The CDR3, as DNA: TGTGCCAGCAAGACCGCGAGGCAAGGCTACACCTTC. Amino acids: CASKTARQGYTF. The genes are TRBV28 and TRBJ1-2; D unclear. The germline CDR1 and CDR2 sequences are MDHEN and SYDVKM. CDR3 length: 12 residues. Trimming pared 7 bases from V and 8 bases from J, leaving 14 bases between.

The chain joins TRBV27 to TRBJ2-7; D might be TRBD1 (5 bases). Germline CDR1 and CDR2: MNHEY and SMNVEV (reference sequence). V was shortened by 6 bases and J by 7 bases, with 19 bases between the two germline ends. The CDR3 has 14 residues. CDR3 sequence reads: CASRRTPPEREQYF. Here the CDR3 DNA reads TGTGCCAGCAGGAGGACACCGCCTGAGCGAGAGCAGTACTTC.

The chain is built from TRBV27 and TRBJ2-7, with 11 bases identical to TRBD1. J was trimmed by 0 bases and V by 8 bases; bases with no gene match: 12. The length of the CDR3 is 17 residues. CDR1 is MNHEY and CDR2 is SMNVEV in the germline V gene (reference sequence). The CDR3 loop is CASRSGTGGRSSYEQYF. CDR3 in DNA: TGTGCCAGCCGGTCCGGGACAGGGGGTAGGAGCTCCTACGAGCAGTACTTC.

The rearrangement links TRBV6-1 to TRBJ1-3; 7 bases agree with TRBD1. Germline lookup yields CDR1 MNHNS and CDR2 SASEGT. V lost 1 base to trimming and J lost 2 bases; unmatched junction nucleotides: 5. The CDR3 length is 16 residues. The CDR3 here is CASSEDGTATGNTIYF. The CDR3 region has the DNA TGTGCCAGCAGTGAAGACGGGACAGCAACTGGAAACACCATATATTTT.

The CDR3 sequence: CASSLPGLSSPLHF. The CDR3 DNA reads TGTGCCAGCAGCTTACCGGGACTCAGTTCACCCCTCCACTTT. The chain employs TRBV7-2 and TRBJ1-6, with D possibly being TRBD1 (5 bases). This CDR3 has 14 residues. V dropped 2 bases and J dropped 9 bases, with 11 bases sitting between them. Germline CDR1 SGHTA, CDR2 FQGNSA.

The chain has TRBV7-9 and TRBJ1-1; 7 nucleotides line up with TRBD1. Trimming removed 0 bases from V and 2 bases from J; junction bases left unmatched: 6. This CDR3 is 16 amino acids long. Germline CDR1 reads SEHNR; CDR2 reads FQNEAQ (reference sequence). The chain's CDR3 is CASSLAQKGANTEAFF. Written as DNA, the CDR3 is TGTGCCAGCAGCTTAGCGCAAAAGGGGGCCAACACTGAAGCTTTCTTT.

DNA for the CDR3: TGTGCCACCTCGGGACAGGGGAACCCCTTTCGATGGACCGGGGAGCTGTTTTTT. Protein product: CATSGQGNPFRWTGELFF. V usage is TRBV2 and J usage is TRBJ2-2; TRBD1 agrees at 10 bases. The junction had 19 bases not matched to a gene; V was cut back by 10 bases and J by 5 bases. This CDR3 is 18 amino acids long. Looked up from germline, CDR1 is SNHLY and CDR2 is FYNNEI.

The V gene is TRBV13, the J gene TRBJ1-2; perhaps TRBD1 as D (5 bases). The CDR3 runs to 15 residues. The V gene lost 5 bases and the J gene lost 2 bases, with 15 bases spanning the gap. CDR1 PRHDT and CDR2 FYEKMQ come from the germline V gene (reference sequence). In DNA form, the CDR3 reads TGTGCCAGCAGCACGCGATCAGACAGCAACTATGGCTACACCTTC. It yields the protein CASSTRSDSNYGYTF.

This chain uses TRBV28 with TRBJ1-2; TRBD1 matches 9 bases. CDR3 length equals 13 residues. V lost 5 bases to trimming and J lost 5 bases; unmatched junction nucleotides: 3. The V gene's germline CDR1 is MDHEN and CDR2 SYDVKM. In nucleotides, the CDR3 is TGTGCCAGCAGTACCGGGACAGGGTATGGCTACACCTTC. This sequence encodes CASSTGTGYGYTF.

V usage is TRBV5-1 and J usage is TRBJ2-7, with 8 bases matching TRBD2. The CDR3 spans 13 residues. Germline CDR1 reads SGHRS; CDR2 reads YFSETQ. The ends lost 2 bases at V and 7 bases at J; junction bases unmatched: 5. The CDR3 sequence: CASSLAGVEEQYF. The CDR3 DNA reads TGCGCCAGCAGCTTAGCGGGGGTGGAGGAGCAGTACTTC.